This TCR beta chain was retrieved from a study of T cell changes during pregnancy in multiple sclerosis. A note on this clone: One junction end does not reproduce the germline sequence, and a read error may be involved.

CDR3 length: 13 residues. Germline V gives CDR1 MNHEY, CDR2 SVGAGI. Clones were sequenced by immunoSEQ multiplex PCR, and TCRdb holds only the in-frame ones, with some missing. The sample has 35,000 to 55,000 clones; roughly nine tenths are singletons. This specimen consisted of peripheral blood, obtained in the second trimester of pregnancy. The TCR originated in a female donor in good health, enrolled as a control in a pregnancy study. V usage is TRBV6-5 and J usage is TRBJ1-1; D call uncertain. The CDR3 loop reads CATSFGRNTEAFF. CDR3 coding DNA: TGTGCCACCAGTTTCGGGAGGAACACTGAAGCTTTCTTT.